These 19 T cell receptor beta chains originate from one sample sequenced in a study of blood T cell repertoires in COVID-19. The method was immunoSEQ multiplex PCR; TCRdb's version includes in-frame clones alone and lacks a portion of them. This repertoire shows roughly 97,000 clones, 76% found once; its top ten account for 7%. The sequencing input was peripheral blood. These receptors originate from a man aged 70-80 years with acute or convalescent COVID-19.

In its sample, this clone was seen a few times. This chain connects TRBV12-3 or TRBV12-4 to TRBJ1-2; tentatively, D is TRBD1 (6 bases). This CDR3 comprises 13 residues. Trimming cost V 4 bases and J 8 bases, with 14 bases left between them. CDR3 region: CASSSRTGKGYTF. The CDR3 DNA sequence: TGTGCCAGCAGTTCCAGAACAGGGAAGGGCTACACCTTC.

The genes are TRBV2 and TRBJ1-5; no clear D. The germline V gene encodes CDR1 SNHLY and CDR2 FYNNEI. Trimming took off 7 bases at V and 6 bases at J, with 13 bases between the two ends. This CDR3 contains 13 residues. The CDR3 sequence is CASMRAEGQPQHF. The CDR3 DNA reads as TGTGCCAGCATGCGGGCCGAAGGTCAGCCCCAGCATTTT.

This sequence joins TRBV3-1 (or the pseudogene TRBV3-2) and TRBJ2-1; 12 bases match TRBD2. J lost 6 bases, V lost 0 bases, and 3 bases had no gene match. This CDR3 comprises 16 residues. Germline CDR1 reads LGHDT; CDR2 reads YNNKEL (reference sequence). The DNA for the CDR3 is TGTGCCAGCAGCCAAGACGGACTAGCGGGGATCAATGAGCAGTTCTTC. Protein: CASSQDGLAGINEQFF.

This chain links TRBV19 with TRBJ2-6, with 7 bases identical to TRBD1. The CDR3 contains 17 residues. Germline V gene data show CDR1 as LNHDA and CDR2 as SQIVND (reference sequence). J lost 0 bases, V lost 7 bases, and 9 bases had no gene match. CDR3 loop: CASIRGQPSSGANVLTF. The CDR3 bases are TGTGCCAGTATTAGGGGACAGCCTTCCTCTGGGGCCAACGTCCTGACTTTC.

This chain joins TRBV5-5 and TRBJ2-1; 8 bases match TRBD2. Trimming cost V 4 bases and J 9 bases; bases outside gene matches: 6. This CDR3 comprises 13 residues. Per germline, CDR1 SGHKS and CDR2 YYEKEE (reference sequence). This CDR3 is CASSPGTRSEQFF. Written as DNA, the CDR3 is TGTGCCAGCAGCCCCGGGACTAGAAGTGAGCAGTTCTTC.

This clone was picked up one time. The rearrangement joins TRBV6-5 to TRBJ1-1; TRBD1 is a possible D gene (6 bases). Germline V gene lookup returns CDR1 MNHEY and CDR2 SVGAGI. Trimming pared 2 bases from V and 5 bases from J, leaving 15 bases between. The CDR3 runs 15 residues. In DNA form, the CDR3 reads TGTGCCAGCAGTTACGCCGGGTCCCAGGGGACTGAAGCTTTCTTT. Encoded protein: CASSYAGSQGTEAFF.

The chain is built from TRBV20-1 and TRBJ2-5, with D perhaps matching TRBD2 (5 bases). With 3 bases removed from V and 5 bases from J, the gap between germline ends came to 13 bases. The CDR3 consists of 13 residues. From germline, CDR1 is DFQATT and CDR2 SNEGSKA (reference sequence). CDR3 loop: CSASPGSVETQYF. For the CDR3, the DNA is TGCAGTGCTAGTCCGGGGAGCGTCGAGACCCAGTACTTC.

V is TRBV6-5 and J is TRBJ1-2, with D hard to call. The CDR3 is 15 amino acids. Trimming pared 4 bases from V and 8 bases from J, leaving 20 bases between. CDR1 is MNHEY and CDR2 is SVGAGI in the germline V gene. The CDR3 protein is CASSLFRDPVRGYTF. The CDR3 DNA reads TGTGCCAGCAGTTTATTCCGGGATCCGGTCCGCGGCTACACCTTC.

The chain links TRBV28 to TRBJ2-5, with TRBD1 as a possible D gene (6 bases). CDR1 MDHEN and CDR2 SYDVKM come from the germline V gene. The CDR3 covers 12 residues. V dropped 11 bases and J dropped 1 base, with 11 bases sitting between them. CDR3 in DNA: TGTGCCGGAGGACAGTCCCAAGAGACCCAGTACTTC. As protein: CAGGQSQETQYF.

The chain carries TRBV19 and TRBJ1-1; no reliable D call. V was pared by 8 bases and J by 2 bases, with 9 bases between. CDR3 length: 12 residues. The V gene's germline CDR1 is LNHDA and CDR2 SQIVND (reference sequence). In DNA, the CDR3 is TGTGCCAGTCAGTCAGAAAACACTGAAGCTTTCTTT. It is translated as CASQSENTEAFF.

V is TRBV4-1 and J is TRBJ2-5, with D perhaps matching TRBD1 (5 bases). This CDR3 spans 13 amino acids. The V gene's germline CDR1 is MGHRA and CDR2 YSYEKL. Trimming took off 5 bases at V and 4 bases at J, with 11 bases between the two ends. The DNA for the CDR3 is TGCGCCAGCAGCTCGACAGCGATAGAGACCCAGTACTTC. Translation gives CASSSTAIETQYF.

The chain carries TRBV30 and TRBJ1-2; 7 nucleotides agree with TRBD1. Per the germline V gene, CDR1 is GTSNPN and CDR2 is SVGIG (reference sequence). The J segment lost 3 bases and the V segment lost 5 bases, leaving 9 bases of the junction unmatched. The CDR3 has 14 amino acids. CDR3 coding DNA: TGTGCCTGGGGTCGAAACCAGGGGGACTATGGCTACACCTTC. This encodes CAWGRNQGDYGYTF.

The genes are TRBV12-3 or TRBV12-4 and TRBJ1-2, with D possibly TRBD1 on 5 matching bases. Trimming shortened V by 5 bases and J by 3 bases, and 10 bases separated the two germline ends. The CDR3 has 13 amino acids. In DNA form, the CDR3 reads TGTGCCAGCAGTAACTCGACAGACTATGGCTACACCTTC. Its translation is CASSNSTDYGYTF.

The chain carries TRBV21-1 and TRBJ1-5; TRBD1, the table's D call, was not compared with the DNA. TRBV21-1 corresponds to a pseudogene. The CDR3 consists of 16 residues. The CDR3 sequence is CASSKKQGGCNQPQHF. The CDR3 nucleotides read TGTGCCAGCAGCAAAAAGCAGGGGGGCTGCAATCAGCCCCAGCATTTT.

This clone was found once. The chain combines TRBV7-6 with TRBJ2-3, with 8 bases aligning to TRBD1. Germline V gene data show CDR1 as SGHVS and CDR2 as FNYEAQ. Trimming at V came to 0 bases and at J to 4 bases, leaving 3 bases not matched to a gene. This CDR3 has 15 residues. Here the CDR3 DNA reads TGTGCCAGCAGCTTAGCCCCAGGGGGCGCAGATACGCAGTATTTT. Its protein product is CASSLAPGGADTQYF.

The chain couples TRBV7-3 to TRBJ2-2; D is unclear. The length of the CDR3 is 14 residues. The germline V gene has CDR1 SGHTA and CDR2 FQGTGA. The V end was cut by 4 bases, the J end by 1 base, with 7 bases between. The CDR3 here is CASSSRVNTGELFF. CDR3 nucleotide sequence: TGTGCCAGCAGCTCCCGGGTGAACACCGGGGAGCTGTTTTTT.

DNA of the CDR3: TGTGCCAGCAGGCCGACAGGGGTCCGGGAGACCCAGTACTTC. It yields the protein CASRPTGVRETQYF. V gene TRBV6-5 combines with J gene TRBJ2-5; 8 bases fit TRBD1. The CDR3 has 14 residues. Germline trimming cut 6 bases from V and 5 bases from J; bases unmatched to any gene: 8. Germline loops: CDR1 MNHEY, CDR2 SVGAGI.

This rearrangement joins TRBV11-2 to TRBJ2-1; 8 bases map to TRBD2. The CDR3 consists of 14 residues. From germline, CDR1 is SGHAT and CDR2 FQNNGV. Trimming at V came to 5 bases and at J to 5 bases, leaving 5 bases not matched to a gene. CDR3: CASSVERGHNEQFF. In nucleotides, the CDR3 is TGTGCCAGCAGCGTCGAGCGGGGGCACAATGAGCAGTTCTTC. Based on the CDR3 plus reference TRBV11-2 and TRBJ2-1, the full variable domain is EAGVAQSPRYKIIEKRQSVAFWCNPISGHATLYWYQQILGQGPKLLIQFQNNGVVDDSQLPKDRFSAERLKGVDSTLKIQPAKLEDSAVYLCASSVERGHNEQFFGPGTRLTVL.

As to this clone: The identical CDR3 is also encoded by other nucleotide sequences in the sample. The chain recombines TRBV11-3 with TRBJ2-5; TRBD2 matches at 10 bases. With V trimmed by 1 base and J by 3 bases, 2 bases remained unmatched. The germline gives CDR1 SGHNT, CDR2 YENEEA. This CDR3 spans 15 amino acids. The CDR3 region has the DNA TGTGCCAGCAGCTTAGGGCTAGCGGGGGAAGAGACCCAGTACTTC. Encoded protein: CASSLGLAGEETQYF.